These 22 T cell receptor beta chains originate from one sample sequenced in a study of blood T cell repertoires in COVID-19. Profiled with immunoSEQ multiplex PCR; TCRdb holds only in-frame clones, not every one. The table records about 260,000 clones, 70% to 90% of them present only once. The material sequenced was peripheral blood. These TCRs come from a woman aged 55-69 years with COVID-19, enrolled during active disease.

The V and J genes are TRBV2 and TRBJ1-2, with D tentatively TRBD1 (5 bases). V dropped 3 bases and J dropped 4 bases, with 9 bases sitting between them. Germline V lookup: CDR1 SNHLY, CDR2 FYNNEI. This CDR3 has 13 amino acids. CDR3 in amino acids: CASSDRRVYGYTF. As DNA, the CDR3 is TGTGCCAGCAGTGACCGCAGGGTCTATGGCTACACCTTC. Looking up the rest from reference TRBV2 and TRBJ1-2 gives the full variable domain: EPEVTQTPSHQVTQMGQEVILRCVPISNHLYFYWYRQILGQKVEFLVSFYNNEISEKSEIFDDQFSVERPDGSNFTLKIRSTKLEDSAMYFCASSDRRVYGYTFGSGTRLTVV.

The chain couples TRBV7-2 to TRBJ2-5, with 8 bases aligning to TRBD2. V gave up 5 bases and J gave up 5 bases; unmatched junction bases: 4. Germline V gene data show CDR1 as SGHTA and CDR2 as FQGNSA. The length of the CDR3 is 13 residues. The CDR3 loop is CASSRSGSETQYF. The CDR3 DNA is TGTGCCAGCAGCCGAAGCGGGAGCGAGACCCAGTACTTC.

J is TRBJ2-1 and V is TRBV10-2; no reliable D call. With 7 bases removed from V and 0 bases from J, the gap between germline ends came to 16 bases. The CDR3 length is 16 residues. The germline gives CDR1 WSHSY, CDR2 SAAADI. CDR3: CASKRTLEDSYNEQFF. Written as DNA, the CDR3 is TGCGCCAGCAAACGAACACTTGAGGACTCCTACAATGAGCAGTTCTTC.

The gene calls are TRBV28 and TRBJ1-1; tentatively, D is TRBD1 (6 bases). The V end was cut by 3 bases, the J end by 11 bases, with 16 bases between. The CDR3 extends over 13 amino acids. Germline assignment: CDR1 MDHEN and CDR2 SYDVKM. This chain's CDR3 is CASSLGGPGWAFF. CDR3 nucleotides: TGTGCCAGCAGTTTGGGGGGGCCTGGTTGGGCTTTCTTT.

The chain recombines TRBV28 with TRBJ2-7, with 8 bases lining up with TRBD2. CDR3 length: 13 residues. Trimming took 8 bases from V and 12 from J; bases not matched to a gene: 15. Germline loops: CDR1 MDHEN, CDR2 SYDVKM. DNA for the CDR3: TGTGCCAGCCGCGCAGCGGGAGACGCCTACGCGTACTTC. Amino acid sequence: CASRAAGDAYAYF.

The CDR3 sequence: CASSLGPKYEQYF. CDR3 nucleotides: TGTGCCAGCAGCTTGGGCCCAAAATACGAGCAGTACTTC. The V gene is TRBV11-3, the J gene TRBJ2-7; D not resolved. Trimming left V 3 bases short and J 4 bases short, with 10 bases between. The CDR3 has 13 residues. The germline gives CDR1 SGHNT, CDR2 YENEEA.

This sequence joins TRBV19 and TRBJ1-5, with D possibly matching TRBD1 (6 bases). In germline, CDR1 is LNHDA, CDR2 SQIVND (reference sequence). The V gene lost 1 base and the J gene lost 5 bases, with 18 bases spanning the gap. The CDR3 extends over 17 amino acids. CDR3 DNA: TGTGCCAGTAGTATAGGCACAGGGAGAGTGATCGATCAGCCCCAGCATTTT. Encoded protein: CASSIGTGRVIDQPQHF.

V gene TRBV28 combines with J gene TRBJ1-5; TRBD1 aligns across 8 bases. Trimming removed 3 bases from V and 4 bases from J; junction bases left unmatched: 2. CDR3 size: 14 residues. CDR1 and CDR2 (germline): MDHEN, SYDVKM. CDR3 loop: CASSLGQENQPQHF. The CDR3 DNA follows: TGTGCCAGCAGTTTGGGACAGGAGAATCAGCCCCAGCATTTT.

This clone is a singleton in its sample. CDR3 sequence: CASSQTGGPRAGRGAGELFF. The CDR3 DNA sequence: TGTGCCAGCAGCCAGACAGGGGGACCGCGGGCGGGCCGGGGGGCCGGGGAGCTGTTTTTT. The chain has TRBV7-3 and TRBJ2-2; 9 bases map to TRBD1. The CDR3 is made up of 20 amino acids. Germline lookup yields CDR1 SGHTA and CDR2 FQGTGA. After removal of 5 bases from V and 6 bases from J, the junction contained 22 bases not matched to a gene.

This sequence joins TRBV7-6 and TRBJ2-1, with D unclear. The CDR3 covers 14 residues. Germline V gene data show CDR1 as SGHVS and CDR2 as FNYEAQ. Trimming took 7 bases from V and 9 from J, leaving 19 bases between them. This CDR3 is CASTPPTKGAEQFF. For the CDR3, the DNA is TGTGCCAGCACACCCCCGACCAAAGGAGCTGAGCAGTTCTTC.

The chain employs TRBV7-9 and TRBJ2-1; maybe TRBD2 (6 bases). V dropped 6 bases and J dropped 8 bases, with 23 bases sitting between them. CDR1 is SEHNR and CDR2 is FQNEAQ in the germline V gene (reference sequence). The CDR3 has 16 amino acids. CDR3 region: CASRHIEWRDGDEQFF. CDR3 in DNA: TGTGCCAGCAGGCACATAGAGTGGAGGGACGGAGATGAGCAGTTCTTC.

This clone was counted at least ten times. The chain links TRBV6-5 to TRBJ1-2; D is undetermined. With 2 bases removed from V and 8 bases from J, the gap between germline ends came to 15 bases. Germline V gene data show CDR1 as MNHEY and CDR2 as SVGAGI. The CDR3 runs to 14 residues. The CDR3 protein is CASSYPGGSGGYTF. CDR3 sequence (DNA): TGTGCCAGCAGTTACCCGGGAGGATCCGGGGGCTACACCTTC.

The rearrangement joins TRBV3-1 (or the pseudogene TRBV3-2) to TRBJ2-1, with 8 bases matching TRBD2. Germline V gene sequence: CDR1 LGHDT, CDR2 YNNKEL (reference sequence). The CDR3 runs 14 residues. V lost 5 bases and J lost 5; bases outside the gene matches: 5. CDR3 sequence reads: CASSGGRSHNEQFF. The CDR3 bases are TGTGCCAGCAGCGGCGGGAGGAGCCACAATGAGCAGTTCTTC.

The gene calls are TRBV29-1 and TRBJ1-1, with 8 bases aligning to TRBD1. The CDR3 is made up of 13 amino acids. Germline values: CDR1 SQVTM, CDR2 ANQGSEA. The junction had 3 bases not matched to a gene; V was cut back by 5 bases and J by 1 base. The CDR3 DNA is TGCAGCGTTACACAGGGGGGGAACACTGAAGCTTTCTTT. Protein sequence: CSVTQGGNTEAFF.

The V gene is TRBV5-5, the J gene TRBJ2-7, with D hard to call. This CDR3 has 15 residues. Trimming shortened V by 1 base and J by 0 bases, and 11 bases separated the two germline ends. Germline V gene lookup returns CDR1 SGHKS and CDR2 YYEKEE (reference sequence). CDR3 region: CASSLRGLSSYEQYF. The CDR3 DNA sequence: TGTGCCAGCAGCTTGAGAGGATTGAGCTCCTACGAGCAGTACTTC.

This clone showed up just once. The chain joins TRBV25-1 to TRBJ1-2; D is ambiguous. In germline, CDR1 is MGHDK, CDR2 SYGVNS. The ends were cut back, 2 bases at V and 4 bases at J, with 8 bases in the middle. CDR3 size: 13 residues. DNA for the CDR3: TGTGCCAGCAGTGAAATTGGGCCCTATGGCTACACCTTC. This translates into CASSEIGPYGYTF.

This clone showed up just once. The chain joins TRBV5-1 to TRBJ2-7; 8 bases line up with TRBD2. V dropped 2 bases and J dropped 6; count of bases not matched to a gene: 7. The CDR3 length is 14 residues. Germline assignment: CDR1 SGHRS and CDR2 YFSETQ. The DNA of the CDR3 is TGCGCCAGCAGCTTCCTTAGCGGGATGGGCGAGCAGTACTTC. It translates to CASSFLSGMGEQYF.

A single count supports this clone. The chain couples TRBV7-6 to TRBJ2-7; 12 positions agree with TRBD2. The V and J ends lost 5 bases and 2 bases, in that order; junction bases with no gene match: 4. Germline V gives CDR1 SGHVS, CDR2 FNYEAQ. There are 15 residues in the CDR3. CDR3 bases: TGTGCCAGCAGCCGGACTAGCGGGGCTCCCTACGAGCAGTACTTC. Protein sequence: CASSRTSGAPYEQYF.

This clone was picked up one time. The chain joins TRBV2 to TRBJ1-1; 7 nucleotides match TRBD1. Germline trimming cut 5 bases from V and 5 bases from J; bases unmatched to any gene: 11. Germline-derived CDR1 and CDR2 are SNHLY and FYNNEI. The length of the CDR3 is 15 residues. The CDR3 sequence is CASSLGGVPRTEAFF. CDR3 nucleotide sequence: TGTGCCAGCAGTTTAGGGGGCGTGCCTCGAACTGAAGCTTTCTTT. The full variable domain, completed using reference TRBV2 and TRBJ1-1, is EPEVTQTPSHQVTQMGQEVILRCVPISNHLYFYWYRQILGQKVEFLVSFYNNEISEKSEIFDDQFSVERPDGSNFTLKIRSTKLEDSAMYFCASSLGGVPRTEAFFGQGTRLTVV.

The chain joins TRBV2 to TRBJ2-3; TRBD2 aligns across 8 bases. The CDR3 covers 14 residues. Germline V CDR1 and CDR2: SNHLY, FYNNEI. V dropped 6 bases and J dropped 0; count of bases not matched to a gene: 2. Here the CDR3 reads CASRASGSTDTQYF. The CDR3 DNA is TGTGCCAGCAGGGCTAGCGGGAGCACAGATACGCAGTATTTT.

For this clone: Other DNA variants within this sample encode the same CDR3. V usage is TRBV5-1 and J usage is TRBJ1-1, with D tentatively TRBD1 (5 bases). Germline loops: CDR1 SGHRS, CDR2 YFSETQ. V lost 2 bases to trimming and J lost 5 bases, with 7 bases between them. The CDR3 length is 12 residues. The CDR3 region has the DNA TGCGCCAGCAGCTTTGGGGGGACTGAAGCTTTCTTT. Translating it yields CASSFGGTEAFF.

The gene calls are TRBV6-6 and TRBJ2-7, with D hard to call. This CDR3 region has 12 residues. CDR1 is MNHNY and CDR2 is SVGAGI in the germline V gene (reference sequence). V lost 4 bases, J lost 4 bases, and 8 bases lay in between. CDR3 nucleotides: TGTGCCAGCAGTTCGACTGGGTACGAGCAGTACTTC. As protein: CASSSTGYEQYF.